This T cell receptor beta chain stems from a study of neurological immune-mediated disorders. TCRdb fed the 5' RACE reads into MiXCR, producing one record per CDR3 protein. The table has 40,000 to 60,000 distinct CDR3 sequences, around 13% seen once. Time point reported: longitudinal time-point 2. Unmatched junction bases numbered 4, after V lost 5 bases and J lost 0 bases. The CDR3 is 15 amino acids. Looked up from germline, CDR1 is DFQATT and CDR2 is SNEGSKA (reference sequence). This clonotype has at least ten counts. The receptor's source is a male donor with HTLV-1-associated myelopathy (HAM/TSP). Sequencing was done on a sample of PBMCs. This rearrangement joins TRBV20-1 to TRBJ1-4, with 9 positions matching TRBD1. The CDR3 DNA sequence: TGCAGTGCTCACAGGGGGCAAGCAACTAATGAAAAACTGTTTTTT. The encoded protein is CSAHRGQATNEKLFF.